The source of this TCR beta chain is a study of T cells in women clearing cervical HPV infection. Overall study findings and caveats: Combining TCR richness with V gene abundances gave about 0.87 AUC.

Libraries were prepared by immunoSEQ multiplex PCR; TCRdb keeps only in-frame clonotypes and omits some of them. The sample data list about 23,000 clones. The CDR3 is made up of 14 amino acids. Germline lookup yields CDR1 SEHNR and CDR2 FQNEAQ (reference sequence). In the case of this clone: The target antigen is unknown. The CDR3 is cut off 3 residues early in the read; its end comes from the germline J gene.

Prevalent HPV16 infections were excluded; only incident single HPV16 infections included. This sequence joins TRBV7-9 and TRBJ1-2, with no clear D. This TCR was sampled from a woman aged 18-70 years with a cervical HPV16 infection that either progressed to CIN3+ or cleared (not recorded which). The sample comprised blood buffy coat. CDR3: CASSFTSGSGDYTF. The covered CDR3 bases are TGTGCCAGCAGCTTTACTAGCGGGAGTGGTGAC.